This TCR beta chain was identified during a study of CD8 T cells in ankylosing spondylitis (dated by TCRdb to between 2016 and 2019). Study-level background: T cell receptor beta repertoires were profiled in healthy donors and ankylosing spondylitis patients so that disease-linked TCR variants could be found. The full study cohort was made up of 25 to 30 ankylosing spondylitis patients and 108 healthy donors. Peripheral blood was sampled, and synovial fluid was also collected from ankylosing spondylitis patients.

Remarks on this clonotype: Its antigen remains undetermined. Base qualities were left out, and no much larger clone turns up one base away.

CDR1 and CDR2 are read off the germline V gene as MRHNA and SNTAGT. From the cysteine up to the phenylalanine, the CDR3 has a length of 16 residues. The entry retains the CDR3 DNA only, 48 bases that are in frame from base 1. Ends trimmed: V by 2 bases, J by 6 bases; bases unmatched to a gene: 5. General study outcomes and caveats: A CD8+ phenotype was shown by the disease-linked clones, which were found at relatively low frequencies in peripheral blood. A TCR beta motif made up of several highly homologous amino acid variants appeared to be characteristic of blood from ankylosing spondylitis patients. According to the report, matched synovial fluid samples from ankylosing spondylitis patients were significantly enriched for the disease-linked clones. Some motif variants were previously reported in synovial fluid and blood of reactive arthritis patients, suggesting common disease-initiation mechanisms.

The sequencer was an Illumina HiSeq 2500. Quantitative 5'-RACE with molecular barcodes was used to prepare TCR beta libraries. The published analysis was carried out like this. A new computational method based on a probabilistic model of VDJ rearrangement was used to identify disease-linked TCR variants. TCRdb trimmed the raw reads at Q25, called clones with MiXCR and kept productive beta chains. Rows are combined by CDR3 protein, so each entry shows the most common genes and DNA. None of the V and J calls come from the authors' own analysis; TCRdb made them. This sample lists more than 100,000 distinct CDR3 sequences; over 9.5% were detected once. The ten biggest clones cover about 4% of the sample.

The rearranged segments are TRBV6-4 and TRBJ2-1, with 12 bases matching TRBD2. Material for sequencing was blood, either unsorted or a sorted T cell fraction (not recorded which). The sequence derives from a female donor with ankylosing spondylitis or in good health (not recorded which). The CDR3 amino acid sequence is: CASSDPTSGGTNEQFF. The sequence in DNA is TGTGCCAGCAGTGACCCCACTAGCGGGGGGACCAATGAGCAGTTCTTC.